This T cell receptor (beta chain) was identified during a study of T cells after yellow fever vaccination. About the study: Fractions containing few cells were prepared with SMART-Seq v4 Ultra Low Input.

Findings and limits, study-wide: Re-detected after boosting: most primary clones, 95% to 98% of CD4 and 80% to 90% of CD8.

V dropped 2 bases and J dropped 5 bases, with 13 bases sitting between them. The CDR3 covers 14 residues. Looked up from germline, CDR1 is SGDLS and CDR2 is YYNGEE. TCRdb called the 5' RACE reads again in MiXCR, with one record for every CDR3 protein. The sample holds just over 250,000 distinct CDR3 sequences; about 5.2% are singletons and the top ten take about 3.5%. The table lists this clonotype with a few counts. Its target is unknown. The receptor's source is a young man who received the YFV17D yellow fever vaccine. The chain links TRBV9 to TRBJ2-5, with D perhaps given as TRBD1 or TRBD2 (5 bases each). The sample here was CD4+ T cells sorted from PBMCs, taken on the day of the yellow fever booster vaccination. In nucleotides, the CDR3 is TGTGCCAGCAGCGTCGCATGGGGGTCGGAGACCCAGTACTTC. Residues: CASSVAWGSETQYF.